This T cell receptor beta chain was recovered during a study of blood T cell repertoires in COVID-19. The table came from immunoSEQ multiplex PCR; TCRdb's copy has only in-frame clones and leaves some out. The table has roughly 250,000 clones, nearly 95% seen once; the top ten hold about 0.8%. This CDR3 is 15 amino acids long. CDR1 and CDR2 (germline): SGHDT, YYEEEE. V was pared by 0 bases and J by 8 bases, with 8 bases of the junction left unmatched. The material sequenced was peripheral blood. This chain uses TRBV5-6 with TRBJ1-1; the match to TRBD1 covers 9 bases. This sequence was found in a man aged 30 to 39 with COVID-19, enrolled during active disease. The CDR3 bases are TGTGCCAGCAGCTTGGTTGGCCGGACAGGGGCGGAAGCTTTCTTT. Its translation: CASSLVGRTGAEAFF.